This TCR beta chain derives from a study of Graves' ophthalmopathy and Graves' hyperthyroidism. Study-wide background: The blood sample was drawn at first diagnosis and before any treatment.

Lactation, pregnancy, uncontrolled infections and other autoimmune diseases were all grounds for excluding patients. For repertoire sequencing, the TCR beta CDR3 regions were amplified from RNA transcripts. First-round RT-PCR used HTBI primers; second-round multiplex PCR followed. TCRdb re-called the multiplex PCR reads through MiXCR, storing one row per CDR3 protein. The sample carries hundreds of thousands of distinct CDR3 sequences, around 21% recorded once. Deletions cut 2 bases from V and 5 bases from J, with 12 bases between. Germline assignment: CDR1 MNHEY and CDR2 SVGAGI. CDR3 length: 14 amino acids.

The chain recombines TRBV6-5 with TRBJ1-1; TRBD1 might be the D (5 bases). Sequences were obtained from peripheral blood. The sequence was obtained from a woman aged 18-30 years with stable Graves' hyperthyroidism. Written as DNA, the CDR3 is TGTGCCAGCAGTTACGCCGGGACTACGACTGAAGCTTTCTTT. This sequence encodes CASSYAGTTTEAFF.